This entry describes one T cell receptor (beta chain). Its cognate antigen is unknown. The libraries of TRB cDNA were constructed through 5' RACE using UMI labels. From its re-call of the 5' RACE reads, TCRdb lists each CDR3 protein once, without DNA. This sample carries around 95,000 distinct CDR3 sequences, with roughly 1.1% going to the ten biggest clones. Germline CDR1 is SGHTA and CDR2 is FQGNSA. The CDR3 sequence is 15 residues long. This entry is derived from a study of CXCR3-negative and CXCR3-positive naive CD8 T cells. Findings and limits, study-wide: CXCR3-negative naive cells had less hydrophobic TRB CDR3s than did CXCR3-positive naive cells.

Triplicates of over 250,000 cells were sorted from each CD8+ T cell subset. The clonotype comes from a human donor in good health. Some clones in this sample may be carry-over from other donors' samples. The chain couples TRBV7-2 to TRBJ2-1; TCRdb proposes TRBD2, but this gene call is untestable without DNA. Sample: naive CXCR3+ CD8+ T cells from blood. Subset of the sample: CD45RO-CCR7+CD27+CD95- naive CD8+ T cells expressing CXCR3 (TNR3+). The CDR3 sequence: CASSPSGGLAMRQFF.